The clone carrying this T cell receptor (beta chain) was detected only a few times. Its target is not known. This may be a read error: a much more frequent sequence differs by one nucleotide. Three rounds of nested PCR, following a modified ARM-PCR protocol, produced the TCRbeta library. TCRdb passed the multiplex PCR reads through MiXCR, listing each CDR3 protein once. The table includes 200,000 or so distinct CDR3 sequences, over 55% detected once. The sample belongs to a study of tumor and adjacent non-tumor tissue in lung cancer. Study-level information: Aged 31 to 76 years, patients included about 11 men and about 5 women with stage I to III disease. Overall study findings and caveats: In normal lung, the top 100 clones were significantly more dominant than in tumor. Patients with more diverse tumor TCRs had worse survival.

CDR1 is DFQATT and CDR2 is SNEGSKA in the germline V gene (reference sequence). The ends were cut back, 3 bases at V and 0 bases at J, with 5 bases in the middle. The CDR3 has 12 amino acids. RNA was extracted from bulk tissue without any cell sorting. Chemotherapy-naive patients with new lung cancer underwent thoracic surgery in China, August–late 2014. The sample comprised lung tumor tissue. The V and J genes are TRBV20-1 and TRBJ1-2; unclear D gene. The clonotype was recovered from a man aged 60 to 75 with non-small cell lung cancer. DNA for the CDR3: TGCAGTGCTAGGATTTCTAACTATGGCTACACCTTC. Residues: CSARISNYGYTF.